The entry below gives a single TCR beta chain sequence along with its context. Its target is unknown. The data belong to a study of T cells after yellow fever vaccination. Study-wide findings and caveats: CD4 and CD8 compartments shared a small share of clonotypes. Highly abundant clonotypes carried over from the bulk population could end up in FACS-sorted repertoires as contaminants.

TCRdb re-analysed the 5' RACE reads in MiXCR, keeping a single row per CDR3 protein. Among some 300,000 distinct CDR3 sequences listed, around 8.6% were seen once. CDR3 size: 15 residues. V was pared by 2 bases and J by 0 bases, with 9 bases between. Per germline, CDR1 MNHEY and CDR2 SMNVEV (reference sequence). This receptor was taken from a man in his late teens or twenties who received the YFV17D yellow fever vaccine. The chain combines TRBV27 with TRBJ2-3; no definite D call. This specimen was CD4+ T cells sorted from PBMCs, taken 5 days after the yellow fever booster vaccination. This chain's CDR3 is CASSLRPSSTDTQYF. CDR3 nucleotides: TGTGCCAGCAGTTTAAGGCCCAGTAGCACAGATACGCAGTATTTT.